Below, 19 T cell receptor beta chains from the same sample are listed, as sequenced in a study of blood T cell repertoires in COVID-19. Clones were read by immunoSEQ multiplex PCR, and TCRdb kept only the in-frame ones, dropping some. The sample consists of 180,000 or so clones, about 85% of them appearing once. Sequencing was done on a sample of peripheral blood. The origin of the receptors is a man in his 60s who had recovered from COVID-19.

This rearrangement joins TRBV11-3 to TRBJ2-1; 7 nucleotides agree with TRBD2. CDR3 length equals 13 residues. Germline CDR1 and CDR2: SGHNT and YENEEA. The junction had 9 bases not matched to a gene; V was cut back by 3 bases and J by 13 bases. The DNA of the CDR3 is TGTGCCAGCAGCTTCGCCGGGAGGAGGGATCAGTTCTTC. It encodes CASSFAGRRDQFF.

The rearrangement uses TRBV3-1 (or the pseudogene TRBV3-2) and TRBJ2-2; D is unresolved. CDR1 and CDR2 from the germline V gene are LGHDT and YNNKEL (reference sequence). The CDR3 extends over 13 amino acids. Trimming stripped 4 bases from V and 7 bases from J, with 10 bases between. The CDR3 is CASSLPTGGELFF. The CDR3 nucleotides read TGTGCCAGCAGCCTCCCGACGGGCGGGGAGCTGTTTTTT.

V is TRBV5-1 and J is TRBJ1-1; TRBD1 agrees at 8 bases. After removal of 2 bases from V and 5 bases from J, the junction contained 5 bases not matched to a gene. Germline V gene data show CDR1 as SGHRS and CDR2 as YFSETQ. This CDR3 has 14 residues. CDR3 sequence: CASSLGQGETEAFF. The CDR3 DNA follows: TGCGCCAGCAGCTTAGGACAGGGAGAAACTGAAGCTTTCTTT.

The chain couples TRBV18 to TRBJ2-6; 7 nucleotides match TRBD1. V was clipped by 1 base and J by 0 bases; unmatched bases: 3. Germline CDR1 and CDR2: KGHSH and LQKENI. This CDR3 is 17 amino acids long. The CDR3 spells CASSPRGQISGANVLTF. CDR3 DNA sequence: TGTGCCAGCTCACCACGGGGACAGATCTCTGGGGCCAACGTCCTGACTTTC.

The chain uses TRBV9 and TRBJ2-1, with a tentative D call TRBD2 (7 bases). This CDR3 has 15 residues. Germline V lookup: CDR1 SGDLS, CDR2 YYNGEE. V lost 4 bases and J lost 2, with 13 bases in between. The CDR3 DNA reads TGTGCCAGCAGCCCGGGGGGCCGCACCTACAATGAGCAGTTCTTC. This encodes CASSPGGRTYNEQFF.

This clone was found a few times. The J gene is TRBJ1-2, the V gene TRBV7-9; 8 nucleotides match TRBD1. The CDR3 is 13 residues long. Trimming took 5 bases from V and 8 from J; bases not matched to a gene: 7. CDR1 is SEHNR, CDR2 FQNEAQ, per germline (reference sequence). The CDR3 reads CASSPGQGRGYTF. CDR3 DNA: TGTGCCAGCAGCCCCGGACAGGGCCGAGGCTACACCTTC. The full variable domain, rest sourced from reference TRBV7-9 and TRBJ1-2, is DTGVSQNPRHKITKRGQNVTFRCDPISEHNRLYWYRQTLGQGPEFLTYFQNEAQLEKSRLLSDRFSAERPKGSFSTLEIQRTEQGDSAMYLCASSPGQGRGYTFGSGTRLTVV.

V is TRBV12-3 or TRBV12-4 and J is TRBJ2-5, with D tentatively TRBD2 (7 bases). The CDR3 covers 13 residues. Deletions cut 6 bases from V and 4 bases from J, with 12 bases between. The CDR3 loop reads CASSPGGPETQYF. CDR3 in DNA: TGTGCCAGCAGCCCCGGGGGGCCAGAGACCCAGTACTTC.

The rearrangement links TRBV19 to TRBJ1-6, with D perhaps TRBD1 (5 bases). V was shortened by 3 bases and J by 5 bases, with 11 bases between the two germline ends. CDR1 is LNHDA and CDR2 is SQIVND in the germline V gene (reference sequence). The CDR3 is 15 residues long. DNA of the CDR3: TGTGCCAGTAGTATCGGTGGGGCCAATAATTCACCCCTCCACTTT. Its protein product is CASSIGGANNSPLHF.

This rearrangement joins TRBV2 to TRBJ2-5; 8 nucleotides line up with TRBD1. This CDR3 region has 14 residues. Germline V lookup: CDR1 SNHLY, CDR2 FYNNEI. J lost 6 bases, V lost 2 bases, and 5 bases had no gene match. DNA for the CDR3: TGTGCCAGCAGTGAATCAGGACAGGGAAAGACCCAGTACTTC. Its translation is CASSESGQGKTQYF. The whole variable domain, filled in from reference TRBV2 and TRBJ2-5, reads EPEVTQTPSHQVTQMGQEVILRCVPISNHLYFYWYRQILGQKVEFLVSFYNNEISEKSEIFDDQFSVERPDGSNFTLKIRSTKLEDSAMYFCASSESGQGKTQYFGPGTRLLVL.

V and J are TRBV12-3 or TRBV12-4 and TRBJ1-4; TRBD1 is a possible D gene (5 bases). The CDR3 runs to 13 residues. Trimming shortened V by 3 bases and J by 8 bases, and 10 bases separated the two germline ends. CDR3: CASSFTGWEKLFF. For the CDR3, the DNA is TGTGCCAGCAGTTTTACAGGTTGGGAAAAACTGTTTTTT.

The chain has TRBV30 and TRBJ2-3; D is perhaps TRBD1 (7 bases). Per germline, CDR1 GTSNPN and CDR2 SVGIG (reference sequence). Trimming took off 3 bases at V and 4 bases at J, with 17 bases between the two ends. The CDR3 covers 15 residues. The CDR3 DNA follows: TGTGCCTGGAGCCCCGGGCAGGGGGAGGCAGATACGCAGTATTTT. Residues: CAWSPGQGEADTQYF. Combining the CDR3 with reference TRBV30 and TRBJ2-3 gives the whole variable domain SQTIHQWPATLVQPVGSPLSLECTVEGTSNPNLYWYRQAAGRGLQLLFYSVGIGQISSEVPQNLSASRPQDRQFILSSKKLLLSDSGFYLCAWSPGQGEADTQYFGPGTRLTVL.

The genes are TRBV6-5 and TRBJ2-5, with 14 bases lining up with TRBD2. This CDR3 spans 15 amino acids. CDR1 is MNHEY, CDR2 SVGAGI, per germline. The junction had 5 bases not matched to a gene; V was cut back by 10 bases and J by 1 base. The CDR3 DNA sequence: TGTGCCACCAACGGACTAGCGGGGGGCCAAGAGACCCAGTACTTC. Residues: CATNGLAGGQETQYF.

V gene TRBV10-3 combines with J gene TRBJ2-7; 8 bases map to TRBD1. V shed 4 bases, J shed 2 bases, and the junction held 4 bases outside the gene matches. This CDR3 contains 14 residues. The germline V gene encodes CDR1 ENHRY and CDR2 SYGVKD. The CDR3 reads CAISGYRGTYEQYF. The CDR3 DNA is TGTGCCATCAGTGGCTACAGGGGGACCTACGAGCAGTACTTC.

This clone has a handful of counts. The CDR3 DNA reads as TGTGCCACCAGCAGGAAGGGAGGGTTCGACGATGGCTACACCTTC. Its protein is CATSRKGGFDDGYTF. This chain joins TRBV15 and TRBJ1-2; no definite D call. The ends were cut back, 3 bases at V and 6 bases at J, with 17 bases in the middle. CDR3 length: 15 amino acids. From germline, CDR1 is LNHNV and CDR2 YYDKDF (reference sequence).

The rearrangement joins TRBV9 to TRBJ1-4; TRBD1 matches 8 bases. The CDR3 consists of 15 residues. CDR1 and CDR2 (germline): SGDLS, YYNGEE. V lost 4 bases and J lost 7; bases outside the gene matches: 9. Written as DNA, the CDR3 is TGTGCCAGCAGCACACAGGGGGGAAATGGTGAAAAACTGTTTTTT. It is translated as CASSTQGGNGEKLFF.

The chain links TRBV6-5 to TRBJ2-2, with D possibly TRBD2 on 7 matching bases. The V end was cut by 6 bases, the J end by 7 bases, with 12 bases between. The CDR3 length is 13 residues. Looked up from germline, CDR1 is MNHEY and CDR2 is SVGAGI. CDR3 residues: CASRRGGGGELFF. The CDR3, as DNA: TGTGCCAGCAGGAGGGGAGGGGGCGGGGAGCTGTTTTTT.

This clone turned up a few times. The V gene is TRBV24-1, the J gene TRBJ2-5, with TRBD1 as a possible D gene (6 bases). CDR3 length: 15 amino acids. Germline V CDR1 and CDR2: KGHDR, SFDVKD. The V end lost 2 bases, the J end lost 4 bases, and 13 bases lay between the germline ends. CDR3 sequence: CATSDSGVQGETQYF. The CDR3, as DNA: TGTGCCACCAGTGATTCAGGGGTACAGGGAGAGACCCAGTACTTC.

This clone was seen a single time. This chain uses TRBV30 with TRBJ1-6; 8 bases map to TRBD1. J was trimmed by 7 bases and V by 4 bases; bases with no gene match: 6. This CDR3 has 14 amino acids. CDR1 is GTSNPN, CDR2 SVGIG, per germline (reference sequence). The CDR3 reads CAWTMGQENSPLHF. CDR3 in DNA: TGTGCCTGGACTATGGGACAGGAGAATTCACCCCTCCACTTT.

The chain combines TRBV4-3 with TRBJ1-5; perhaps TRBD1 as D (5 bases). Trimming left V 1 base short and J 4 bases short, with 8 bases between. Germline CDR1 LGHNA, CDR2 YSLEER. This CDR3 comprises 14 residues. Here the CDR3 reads CASSQGQTNQPQHF. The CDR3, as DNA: TGCGCCAGCAGCCAAGGACAGACGAATCAGCCCCAGCATTTT.